This entry features one T cell receptor (beta chain) sequence. Its antigen is still unknown. One base away lies a much larger clone, so this may be a sequencing read error. A read error is likely, as this CDR3 ends without the conserved phenylalanine or tryptophan. The study profiled TCR beta VDJ and CDR3 using genomic DNA as template. Each CDR3 protein gets one entry after TCRdb re-called the reads with MiXCR. The data show 150,000 to 200,000 distinct CDR3 sequences, with roughly half seen just once and 3.2% held by the top ten. The source of the sample is a study of CD8+CD57+ T cells in acquired aplastic anemia. In the study overall: Sorted CD4+ and CD8+ cells gave a mean 3.2 ug DNA, range roughly 0.19 to 27.4 ug.

Overall study findings and caveats: Between patients and controls, approximately 29 CD8+ CDR3 sequences were found in common.

By flow cytometry, patients selected for sequencing had shown an expansion of CD8+CD57+ cells. All patients were therapy-naive when blood was sampled. Germline assignment: CDR1 SGHRS and CDR2 YFSETQ. This CDR3 comprises 15 residues. V dropped 0 bases and J dropped 4 bases, with 11 bases sitting between them. This clonotype was sampled from a human donor with aplastic anemia. The chain has TRBV5-1 and TRBJ2-1; TRBD2 might be the D (6 bases). Sample: sorted CD4+, CD8+, or CD8+CD57+ T cells (not recorded which) from PBMCs. The CDR3 nucleotides read TGCGCCAGCAGCTTGGACATGGGGACTTACAATGAGCAGTTCTCC. This sequence encodes CASSLDMGTYNEQFS.